The sequence of this T cell receptor beta chain was determined in a study of blood T cells in healthy people across ages. The CDR3 consists of 14 residues. The germline V and J ends were trimmed by 4 bases and 3 bases, with 12 bases remaining between them. Looked up from germline, CDR1 is MNHEY and CDR2 is SVGAGI. PBMCs were isolated at a quantity of at least 6 million per sample. With a J-beta primer mix and a sample-barcoded 5' primer, a second PCR ran about 7 to 12 cycles. TCRdb used MiXCR to reprocess the 5' RACE reads, holding one entry per CDR3 protein. The sample yields about 940,000 distinct CDR3 sequences, about 48% seen once.

This clonotype was obtained from a man in his thirties or forties in good health. The sample taken for sequencing was blood. The V gene is TRBV6-5, the J gene TRBJ1-2; the D is unclear. DNA of the CDR3: TGTGCCAGCAGTTTGGGAGGGATTGACTATGGCTACACCTTC. The encoded protein is CASSLGGIDYGYTF.